The sequence of this T cell receptor beta chain was determined in a study of cytomegalovirus exposure and HLA in healthy donors (dated 2017 in TCRdb). For the wider study: According to an earlier analysis of several hundred of the donors, some 180 million T cells yielded some 120 million unique TCR beta sequences and 276 Gb of sequence data. About 320 gigabases of sequencing data and some 85 million unique TCR sequences were included in an early release covering several hundred HLA-typed donors. Among the roughly 400 genotyped donors, roughly 80% belonged to the genetic ancestry cluster associated with self-reported Caucasian donors. The study aimed to test whether signatures of past pathogen exposure could be identified by cataloging public T cell receptors. The study used immunosequencing to profile the T cell repertoires of 600 to 850 subjects and linked those repertoires to cytomegalovirus serostatus. Along with the approximately 650-subject first cohort, a separate validation cohort of approximately 110 different subjects was used. To predict cytomegalovirus infection status, the study combined high-throughput TCR immunosequencing, statistical association of individual TCRs with disease status, and machine learning. A later analysis re-examined previously published TCR beta repertoires from more than 650 donors and added high-resolution HLA genotyping to investigate patterns of TCR occurrence. Rather than using new phenotypic data, the later analysis identified candidate immune exposures from TCR beta sequences and from how often those sequences occurred across donors. To decide whether each TCR beta V gene segment behaved as functional or pseudogenic, an earlier analysis of some 600 of the donors relied on high-throughput TCR beta sequencing. Donor age, sex, ethnicity and CMV serostatus were collected together with the repertoire data. A later genetic analysis used genome-wide SNP genotypes for about 60% of the roughly 700 donors, treating that subset as a discovery cohort. All discovery cohort repertoires had been generated using a single sequencing platform. HLA typing included class I and class II loci at four-digit resolution. The number of typed donors differed by locus: roughly 620-630 for A, B, C, DRB1 and DQB1; 500 to 550 for DQA1; 606 for DPA1; and 450 to 480 for DPB1. Roughly five DR-DQ haplotypes were handled as single units for association and clustering because linkage in the cohort was strong. Among 300 to 500 genotyped donors of the cohort, an average of approximately 240,000 unique TCR beta nucleotide sequences was sequenced per donor, of which 15% to 20% were non-productive.

With respect to this clone: Its antigen is still unknown. No per-base quality is available; no much larger clone lies one base away.

CDR3 length: 19 amino acids, cysteine to phenylalanine. The sequence is cut down to CDR3 DNA, 57 bases in frame from base 1. The junction shows trimming of 4 bases on V and 5 bases on J, and the gene matches do not reach 16 bases of it. Sequences SGHNT (CDR1) and YYREEE (CDR2) are obtained from the germline V gene (reference sequence). The paper as a whole reports these results and caveats: This cohort had only TCR beta chains sequenced, and the lack of alpha or paired-chain data limited which features could be detected. Specific HLA alleles were associated with over 15,000 TCR beta sequences at a false discovery rate of 0.05 in a later analysis. In a later analysis, TCR association rates were found to vary across HLA loci, with the most associated TCRs seen for DRB1 alleles and the fewest for HLA-C alleles. Most TCR sequences were seen in very few donors, while some public TCRs were found in many individuals. In vitro tests confirmed that a few of the cytomegalovirus-associated TCR beta chains recognize cytomegalovirus antigens. An association between a missense DCLRE1C variant and V-gene and J-gene trimming of TCR beta chains was found in a later genetic analysis and replicated in an independent cohort. CMV serostatus was the only immune exposure information available for the cohort. A further reported finding was that TCR beta sequences accurately predicted the HLA-A and HLA-B alleles for most subjects in the first cohort. Correlated functional status among segregating V segments might be attributable to linkage disequilibrium, but an unknown experimental factor could not be ruled out. The classifier was reported to diagnose cytomegalovirus status with high specificity and sensitivity in both the original cohort and the validation cohort. Because some donors lacked HLA typing at each locus, the association tests relied only on the typed subset. Presence/absence analyses assumed roughly uniform sequencing depth across donors, an assumption that may not hold. A later genetic analysis reported fewer N-insertions in productive TCRs among donors in an Asian-associated ancestry cluster than the roughly 700-donor mean. Compared with equally common non-associated chains, HLA-associated TCR beta chains in a later analysis were more clonally expanded and had lower generation probabilities. The study listed 164 TCR beta chains as associated with cytomegalovirus. Assigning TCR associations to individual alleles was difficult when HLA alleles, especially DR and DQ, strongly co-occurred. The authors suggested that the approach could potentially be extended to other disease states and immunological phenotypes. An earlier analysis of 587 of the donors showed that most TCR beta V segments appeared in productive rearrangements either about 87% or about 30% of the time, which broadly matched IMGT annotations. The sequencing pipeline was judged likely to have produced a cluster of highly shared sequence variants as a technical artifact. In a later analysis, several top co-occurrence clusters were reported to appear linked to parvovirus B19, influenza, CMV and Epstein-Barr virus. The earlier analysis of approximately 540 of the donors excluded about 16 rarely observed V segments, including chromosome 9 orphons, because counts were too low. Some IMGT-functional V segments, including TRBV6-2 and TRBV6-3, could not be told apart with the 87-base-pair reads, so those segments were excluded. A later analysis found that most CMV-associated TCR beta chains appeared HLA-restricted, with HLA associations seemingly driven largely by CMV exposure.

The receptor library was made with the immunoSEQ multiplex PCR assay. A mixture of 60 forward primers for TCR Vbeta segments and 13 reverse primers for TCR Jbeta segments was used in the multiplex PCR. A multiplex PCR assay on genomic DNA amplified the CDR3 region of rearranged TCR beta genes. On the Illumina HiSeq System, the amplified TCR beta libraries were sequenced as 87-base-pair reads. Processing in the source paper ran as follows. In a later analysis, roughly 80 million unique TCR beta chains were counted across the 666 repertoires, and roughly 9.9 million of these chains were shared by at least two donors. Raw reads were error-corrected and collapsed into unique sequences with a nearest-neighbor algorithm that merged closely related sequences to remove PCR and sequencing errors. CDR3 sequences were aligned to IMGT reference sequences to assign V, D and J gene segments. For a sequence to be retained, a match of at least six nucleotides to both a V gene segment and a J gene segment was required. A rearrangement was called productive if the CDR3 had no stop codons and remained in frame with V and J, and every other rearrangement was called non-productive. Following IMGT convention, CDR3 was defined as the stretch from the second conserved V-encoded cysteine up to the conserved J-encoded phenylalanine. The earlier analysis of a few hundred of the donors excluded any sequence lacking an unambiguous match to a single V gene segment. In an earlier analysis of 587 of the donors, a V segment was called functional when productive rearrangements were above 56.7%, and segregating when the standard deviation between donors exceeded 5%. To diagnose cytomegalovirus status from the catalog of TCR beta chain sequences, a statistical classification framework was built. In a later analysis, V and J genes were assigned by comparing TCR nucleotide sequences against IMGT/GENE-DB human TR gene sequences. Using the TCRdist pipeline, a later analysis assigned CDR3 sequences along with most-parsimonious VDJ recombination scenarios. A later analysis defined each TCR beta chain by its CDR3 amino acid sequence plus V-gene family, and excluded reads lacking a unique V-gene family. As a way to deal with suspected cross-contamination and a sequencing artifact, a later analysis dropped 450 to 600 nucleotide sequences that were highly shared and had low generation probability. For each public chain, a later analysis derived a clonal expansion index from normalized ranks of inferred template counts within each repertoire. In a later analysis, generation probabilities were computed with a VDJ recombination model fitted to out-of-frame rearrangements, and the resulting probabilities were checked against IGoR. Hypergeometric tests were used in a later analysis to score TCR-TCR, TCR-HLA and TCR-CMV co-occurrence, with a repertoire-size bias correction applied to the TCR pairs. In a later analysis, false discovery rates were estimated by permuting HLA or CMV assignments 20 times. A later analysis grouped co-occurring TCRs with DBSCAN, adding TCRdist sequence similarity when clustering within HLA-allele-positive subsets. Repertoires with fewer than 30,000 or more than 120,000 public chains, plus five repertoires with anomalous nucleotide sharing, were excluded from co-occurrence clustering. Imported from immuneACCESS, the table was reduced by TCRdb to in-frame sequences with V and J called. These copies leave out some clones; in studies compared against another copy, an unresolved V gene accounts for under half, and the cause of the remainder is not known. That table furnishes V, J and clone size, whereas the DNA furnished D and trimming. This sample lists fewer than 110,000 clones; roughly 80% were detected once. The top ten clonotypes cover under 4.5% of the sample.

The cohort comprised more than 550 healthy bone marrow donors. Cohort members were all nominally healthy when sampled, although unrecorded immune exposures were likely present. The donor was CMV seropositive and belonged to the group of more than 250 seropositive cohort members. A peripheral blood sample was provided by each donor, and peripheral blood mononuclear cells were used for TCR beta sequencing. Genomic DNA extraction from the blood cell samples was performed with the Qiagen DNeasy Blood Extraction Kit. The chain couples TRBV5-4 to TRBJ2-3, with TRBD2 identical over 13 junction bases. The sample taken for sequencing was PBMCs. The sequence came from a man aged 50-60 years in good health and CMV-seropositive. CDR3 region: CASSKSPGLAGVGKDTQYF. The nucleotides are TGTGCCAGCAGCAAATCACCAGGACTAGCGGGAGTTGGGAAAGATACGCAGTATTTT.